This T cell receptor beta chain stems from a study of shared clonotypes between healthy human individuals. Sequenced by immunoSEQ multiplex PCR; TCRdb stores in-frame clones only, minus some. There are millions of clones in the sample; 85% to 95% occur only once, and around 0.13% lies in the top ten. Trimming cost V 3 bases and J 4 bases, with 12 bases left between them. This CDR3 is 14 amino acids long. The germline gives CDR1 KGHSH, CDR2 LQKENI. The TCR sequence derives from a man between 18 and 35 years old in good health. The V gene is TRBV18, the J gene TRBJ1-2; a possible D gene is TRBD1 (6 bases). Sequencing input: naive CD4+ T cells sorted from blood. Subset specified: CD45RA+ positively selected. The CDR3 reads CASSPDRTGYGYTF. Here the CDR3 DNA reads TGTGCCAGCTCACCCGACAGGACGGGCTATGGCTACACCTTC.